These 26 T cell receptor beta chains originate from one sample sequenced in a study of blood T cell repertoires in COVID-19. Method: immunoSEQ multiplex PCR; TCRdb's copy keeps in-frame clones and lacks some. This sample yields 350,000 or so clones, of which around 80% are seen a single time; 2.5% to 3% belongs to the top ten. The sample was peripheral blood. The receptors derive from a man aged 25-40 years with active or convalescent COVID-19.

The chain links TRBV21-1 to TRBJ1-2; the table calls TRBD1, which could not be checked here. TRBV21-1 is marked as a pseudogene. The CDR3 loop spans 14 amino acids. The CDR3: CASSHLVGAGGYTF. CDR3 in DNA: TGTGCCAGCAGCCACCTTGTGGGGGCGGGTGGCTACACCTTC.

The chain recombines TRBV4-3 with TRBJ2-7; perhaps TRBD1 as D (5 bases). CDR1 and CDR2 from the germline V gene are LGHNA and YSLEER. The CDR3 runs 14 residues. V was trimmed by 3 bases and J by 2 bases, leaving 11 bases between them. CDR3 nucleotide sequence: TGCGCCAGCAGCCAGGCAGGACAAACCTACGAGCAGTACTTC. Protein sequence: CASSQAGQTYEQYF.

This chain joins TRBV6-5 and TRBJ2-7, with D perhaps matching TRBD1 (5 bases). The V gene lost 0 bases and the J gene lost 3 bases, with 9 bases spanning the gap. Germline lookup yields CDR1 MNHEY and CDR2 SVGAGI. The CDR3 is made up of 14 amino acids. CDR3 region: CASSYSQDSYEQYF. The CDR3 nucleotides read TGTGCCAGCAGTTACTCCCAAGACAGCTACGAGCAGTACTTC.

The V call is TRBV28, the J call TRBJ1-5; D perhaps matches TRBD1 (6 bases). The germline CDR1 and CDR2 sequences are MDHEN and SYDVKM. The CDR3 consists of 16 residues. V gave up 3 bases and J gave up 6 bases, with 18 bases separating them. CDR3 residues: CASSFGGRARGQPQHF. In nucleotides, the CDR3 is TGTGCCAGCAGTTTCGGAGGCAGGGCCAGGGGTCAGCCCCAGCATTTT.

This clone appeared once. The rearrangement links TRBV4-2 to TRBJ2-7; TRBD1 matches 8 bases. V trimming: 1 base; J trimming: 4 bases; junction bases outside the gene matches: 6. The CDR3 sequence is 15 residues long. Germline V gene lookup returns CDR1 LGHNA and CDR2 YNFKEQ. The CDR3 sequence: CASSQGQGATYEQYF. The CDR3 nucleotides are TGTGCCAGCAGCCAAGGGCAGGGGGCTACATACGAGCAGTACTTC.

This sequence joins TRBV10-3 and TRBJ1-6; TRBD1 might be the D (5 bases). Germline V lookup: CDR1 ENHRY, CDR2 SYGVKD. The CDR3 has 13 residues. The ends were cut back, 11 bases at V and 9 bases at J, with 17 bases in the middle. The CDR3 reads CASLWGEGSPLHF. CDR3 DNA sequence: TGTGCCTCCTTATGGGGGGAGGGTTCACCCCTCCACTTT.

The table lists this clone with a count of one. CDR3 in amino acids: CASSWGGRHLSGNTIYF. CDR3 DNA: TGTGCCAGCAGCTGGGGGGGTCGTCATCTCTCTGGAAACACCATATATTTT. The chain carries TRBV11-2 and TRBJ1-3; TRBD1 might be the D (5 bases). Per the germline V gene, CDR1 is SGHAT and CDR2 is FQNNGV. The CDR3 is made up of 17 amino acids. Trimming removed 4 bases from V and 0 bases from J, with 16 bases in between.

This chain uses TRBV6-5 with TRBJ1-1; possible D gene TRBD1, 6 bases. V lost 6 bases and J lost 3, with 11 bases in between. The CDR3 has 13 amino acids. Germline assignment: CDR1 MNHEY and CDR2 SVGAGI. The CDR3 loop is CASSGRGDTEAFF. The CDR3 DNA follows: TGTGCCAGCAGCGGCAGGGGTGACACTGAAGCTTTCTTT.

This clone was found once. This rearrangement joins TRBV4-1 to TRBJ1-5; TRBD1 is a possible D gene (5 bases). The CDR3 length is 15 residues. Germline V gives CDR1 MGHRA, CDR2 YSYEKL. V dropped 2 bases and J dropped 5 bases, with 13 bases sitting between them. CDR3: CASSQTIGAHQPQHF. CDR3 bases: TGCGCCAGCAGCCAAACAATAGGGGCCCATCAGCCCCAGCATTTT.

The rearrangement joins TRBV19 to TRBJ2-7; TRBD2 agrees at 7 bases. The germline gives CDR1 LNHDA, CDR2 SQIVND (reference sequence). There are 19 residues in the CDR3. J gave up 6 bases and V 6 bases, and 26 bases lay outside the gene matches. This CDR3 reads CASRINSGGLNEPRGEQYF. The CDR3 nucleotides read TGTGCCAGTAGAATAAATTCGGGAGGACTTAACGAGCCCCGTGGCGAGCAGTACTTC.

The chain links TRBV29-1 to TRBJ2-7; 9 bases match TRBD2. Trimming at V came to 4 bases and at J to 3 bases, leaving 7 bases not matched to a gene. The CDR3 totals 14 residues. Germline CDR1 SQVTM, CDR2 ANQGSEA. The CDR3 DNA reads TGCAGCGTTGTCGCTAGCGGGGCGGGCTACGAGCAGTACTTC. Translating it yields CSVVASGAGYEQYF.

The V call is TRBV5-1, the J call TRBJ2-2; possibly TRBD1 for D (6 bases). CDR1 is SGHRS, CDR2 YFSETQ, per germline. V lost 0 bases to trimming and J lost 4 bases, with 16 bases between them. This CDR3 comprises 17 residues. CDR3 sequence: CASSLGVGGGTTGELFF. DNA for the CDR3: TGCGCCAGCAGCTTGGGGGTCGGTGGGGGCACCACCGGGGAGCTGTTTTTT. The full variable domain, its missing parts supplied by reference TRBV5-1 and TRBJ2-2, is KAGVTQTPRYLIKTRGQQVTLSCSPISGHRSVSWYQQTPGQGLQFLFEYFSETQRNKGNFPGRFSGRQFSNSRSEMNVSTLELGDSALYLCASSLGVGGGTTGELFFGEGSRLTVL.

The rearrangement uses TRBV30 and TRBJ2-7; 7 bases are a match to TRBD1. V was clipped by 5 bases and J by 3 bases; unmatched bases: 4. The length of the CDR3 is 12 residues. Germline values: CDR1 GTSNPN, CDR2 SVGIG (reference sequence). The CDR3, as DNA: TGTGCCTGGGGACAGGTCTACTACGAGCAGTACTTC. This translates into CAWGQVYYEQYF.

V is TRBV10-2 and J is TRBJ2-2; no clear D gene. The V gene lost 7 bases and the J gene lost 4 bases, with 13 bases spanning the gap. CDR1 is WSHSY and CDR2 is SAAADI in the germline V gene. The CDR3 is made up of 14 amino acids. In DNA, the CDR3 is TGCGCCAGCACTCGGGTCGGTATCACCGGGGAGCTGTTTTTT. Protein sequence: CASTRVGITGELFF.

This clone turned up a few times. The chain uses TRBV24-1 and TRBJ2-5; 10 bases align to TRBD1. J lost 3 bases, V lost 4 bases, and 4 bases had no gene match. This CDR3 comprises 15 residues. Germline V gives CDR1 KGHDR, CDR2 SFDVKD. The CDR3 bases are TGTGCCACCAGTGAGGGCGGGACAGGGGAAGAGACCCAGTACTTC. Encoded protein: CATSEGGTGEETQYF.

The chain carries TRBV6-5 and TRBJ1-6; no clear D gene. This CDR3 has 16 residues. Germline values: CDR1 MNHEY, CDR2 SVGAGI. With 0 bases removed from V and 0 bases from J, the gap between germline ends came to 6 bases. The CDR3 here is CASSYSGSSYNSPLHF. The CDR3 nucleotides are TGTGCCAGCAGTTACTCTGGGAGCTCCTATAATTCACCCCTCCACTTT.

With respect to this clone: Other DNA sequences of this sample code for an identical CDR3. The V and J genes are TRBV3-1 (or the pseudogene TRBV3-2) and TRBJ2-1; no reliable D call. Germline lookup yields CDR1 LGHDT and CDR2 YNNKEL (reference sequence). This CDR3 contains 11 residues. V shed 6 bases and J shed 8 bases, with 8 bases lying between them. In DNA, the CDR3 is TGTGCCAGCAGTCTAAGTGATGAGCAGTTCTTC. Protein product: CASSLSDEQFF.

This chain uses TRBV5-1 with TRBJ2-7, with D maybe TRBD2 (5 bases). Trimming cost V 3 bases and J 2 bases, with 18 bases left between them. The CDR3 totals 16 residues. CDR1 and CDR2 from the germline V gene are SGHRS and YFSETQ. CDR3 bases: TGCGCCAGCAGCTCCCAGCGAGCGGCCGTCACCTACGAGCAGTACTTC. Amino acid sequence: CASSSQRAAVTYEQYF.

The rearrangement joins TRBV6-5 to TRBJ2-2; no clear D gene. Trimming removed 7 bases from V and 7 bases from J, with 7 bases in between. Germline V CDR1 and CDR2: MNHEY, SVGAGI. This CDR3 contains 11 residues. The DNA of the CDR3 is TGTGCCAGCAAAAGCTACGGGGAGCTGTTTTTT. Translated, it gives CASKSYGELFF.

In DNA form, the CDR3 reads TGTGCCAGCAGTCGGGGGGAGGGGACTTTCTTT. This encodes CASSRGEGTFF. This chain uses TRBV6-5 with TRBJ1-1; tentatively, D is TRBD1 (5 bases). V lost 5 bases to trimming and J lost 12 bases, with 13 bases between them. Germline CDR1 reads MNHEY; CDR2 reads SVGAGI. The length of the CDR3 is 11 residues.

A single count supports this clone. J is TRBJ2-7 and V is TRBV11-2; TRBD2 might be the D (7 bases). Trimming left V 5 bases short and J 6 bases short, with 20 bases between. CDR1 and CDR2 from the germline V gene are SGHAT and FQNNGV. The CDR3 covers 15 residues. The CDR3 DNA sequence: TGTGCCAGCAGCCCCCTGTCCGGGGGGCTAAGCGAGCAGTACTTC. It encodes CASSPLSGGLSEQYF.

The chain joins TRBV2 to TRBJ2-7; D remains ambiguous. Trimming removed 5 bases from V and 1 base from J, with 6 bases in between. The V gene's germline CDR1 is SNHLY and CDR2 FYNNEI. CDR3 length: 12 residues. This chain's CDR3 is CASSSYSYEQYF. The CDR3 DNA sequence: TGTGCCAGCAGTTCGTATTCCTACGAGCAGTACTTC.

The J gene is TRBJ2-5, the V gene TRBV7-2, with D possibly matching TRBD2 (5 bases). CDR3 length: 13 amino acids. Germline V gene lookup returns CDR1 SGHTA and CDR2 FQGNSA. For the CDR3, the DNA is TGTGCAGGCGGGTTCCAGTACCAAGAGACCCAGTACTTC. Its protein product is CAGGFQYQETQYF. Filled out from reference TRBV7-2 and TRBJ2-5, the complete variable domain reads GAGVSQSPSNKVTEKGKDVELRCDPISGHTALYWYRQSLGQGLEFLIYFQGNSAPDKSGLPSDRFSAERTGGSVSTLTIQRTQQEDSAVYLCAGGFQYQETQYFGPGTRLLVL.

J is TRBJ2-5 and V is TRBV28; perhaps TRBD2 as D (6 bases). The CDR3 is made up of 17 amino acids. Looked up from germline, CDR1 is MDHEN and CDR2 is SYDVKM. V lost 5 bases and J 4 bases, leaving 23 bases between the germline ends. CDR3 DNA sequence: TGTGCCAGCAGTCTCCTAGCCGTCTCGGGAGTGGGAGAGACCCAGTACTTC. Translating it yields CASSLLAVSGVGETQYF.

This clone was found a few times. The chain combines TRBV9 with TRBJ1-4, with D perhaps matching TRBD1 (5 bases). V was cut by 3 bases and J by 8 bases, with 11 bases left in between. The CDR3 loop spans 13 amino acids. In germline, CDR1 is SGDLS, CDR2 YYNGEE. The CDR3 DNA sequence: TGTGCCAGCAGCGCCCGCCGGGGGGAAAAACTGTTTTTT. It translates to CASSARRGEKLFF.

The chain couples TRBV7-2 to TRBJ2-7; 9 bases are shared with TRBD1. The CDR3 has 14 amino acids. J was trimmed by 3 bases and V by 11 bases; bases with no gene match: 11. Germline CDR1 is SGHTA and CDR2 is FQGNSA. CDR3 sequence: CAFYRGREFYEQYF. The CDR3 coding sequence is TGTGCCTTCTACAGGGGGCGGGAGTTCTACGAGCAGTACTTC.